This TCR beta chain was found in a study of CD8 T cells in Susac syndrome. Sequencing of TCR beta was carried out in blood CD8+ and CD4+ T cells. The TEMRA cells underwent FACS enrichment, while the CD8+ and CD4+ T cells underwent negative isolation. On this clonotype: As yet, its antigen is unknown.

The RNA input was about 0.45 to 1 ug, and it was reverse transcribed with random hexamers. TCRdb processed the immunoSEQ multiplex PCR reads anew with MiXCR; each CDR3 protein has one entry. The repertoire holds 150,000 to 200,000 distinct CDR3 sequences, around 96% seen once, with 0.093% in the top ten. Per germline, CDR1 SGDLS and CDR2 YYNGEE. The V gene end was trimmed by 2 bases and the J gene end by 5 bases; junction bases not matched to a gene: 9. The CDR3 runs 15 residues. General study points: The study's TCR sequencing and HLA analysis covered a relatively small number of individuals, and the study acknowledged this.

The genes are TRBV9 and TRBJ2-5, with TRBD1 identical over 7 bases. The sequence derives from a human donor with multiple sclerosis. The sequencing input was CD4+ T cells from PBMCs. DNA for the CDR3: TGTGCCAGCAGCGTCGAGTCCAGGGGGATGGAGACCCAGTACTTC. As protein: CASSVESRGMETQYF.